The next 18 T cell receptor beta chains were all read from a single sample in a study of OX40 agonist ivuxolimab in advanced cancers. Here immunoSEQ multiplex PCR was the method, and the copy in TCRdb shows in-frame clones only, minus some. Among some 60,000 clones listed, approximately 81% were seen once. The source material was CD4+ or CD8+ T cells sorted from blood, sampled in a trial of the OX40 agonist ivuxolimab. The source is an adult with an advanced solid tumor such as melanoma, head and neck, liver or kidney cancer.

CDR3 region: CASSVGGRPNEQFF. The CDR3 nucleotides are TGTGCCAGCAGCGTAGGGGGCAGGCCCAATGAGCAGTTCTTC. This chain joins TRBV9 and TRBJ2-1; D is perhaps TRBD1 (5 bases). V gave up 0 bases and J gave up 6 bases, with 10 bases separating them. Germline assignment: CDR1 SGDLS and CDR2 YYNGEE. There are 14 residues in the CDR3.

This clone was found once. The chain combines TRBV5-1 with TRBJ2-5, with TRBD1 matching 7 bases. Trimming removed 8 bases from V and 4 bases from J; junction bases left unmatched: 11. The CDR3 spans 14 residues. The germline V gene encodes CDR1 SGHRS and CDR2 YFSETQ. The CDR3 loop reads CASSSGTARETQYF. The CDR3 bases are TGCGCCAGTTCCTCCGGGACAGCCCGAGAGACCCAGTACTTC.

The chain uses TRBV4-1 and TRBJ2-1; unclear D gene. CDR1 and CDR2 from the germline V gene are MGHRA and YSYEKL. The CDR3 has 17 residues. The V and J ends lost 2 bases and 0 bases respectively, with 14 bases between them. The CDR3 nucleotides read TGCGCCAGCAGCCAACTTAGCAAGTTCCTCTCCTACAATGAGCAGTTCTTC. Its protein product is CASSQLSKFLSYNEQFF.

This rearrangement joins TRBV9 to TRBJ2-5; D tentatively reads TRBD1 or TRBD2 (6 bases each). Trimming removed 4 bases from V and 5 bases from J, with 18 bases in between. Per the germline V gene, CDR1 is SGDLS and CDR2 is YYNGEE. This CDR3 has 15 residues. The CDR3 here is CASSPLGGMGETQYF. The CDR3 DNA is TGTGCCAGCAGCCCATTAGGGGGGATGGGGGAGACCCAGTACTTC.

The chain employs TRBV5-5 and TRBJ2-2, with TRBD2 matching 7 bases. CDR1 is SGHKS, CDR2 YYEKEE, per germline (reference sequence). The CDR3 sequence is 16 residues long. Unmatched junction bases numbered 5, after V lost 0 bases and J lost 3 bases. CDR3 in DNA: TGTGCCAGCAGCTTGGAGGGAGGGGTTCACACCGGGGAGCTGTTTTTT. It yields the protein CASSLEGGVHTGELFF. Looking up the rest from reference TRBV5-5 and TRBJ2-2 gives the full variable domain: DAGVTQSPTHLIKTRGQQVTLRCSPISGHKSVSWYQQVLGQGPQFIFQYYEKEERGRGNFPDRFSARQFPNYSSELNVNALLLGDSALYLCASSLEGGVHTGELFFGEGSRLTVL.

The rearrangement uses TRBV2 and TRBJ2-7; 7 bases align to TRBD2. Trimming removed 2 bases from V and 6 bases from J; junction bases left unmatched: 1. This CDR3 is 12 amino acids long. The germline V gene encodes CDR1 SNHLY and CDR2 FYNNEI. The CDR3 DNA follows: TGTGCCAGCAGTGAAAGGGAGGGCGAGCAGTACTTC. Translation: CASSEREGEQYF.

The chain has TRBV4-3 and TRBJ1-5, with D maybe TRBD1 (5 bases). Trimming took 2 bases from V and 0 from J, leaving 8 bases between them. CDR3 size: 15 residues. The V gene's germline CDR1 is LGHNA and CDR2 YSLEER. CDR3 protein: CASSQQGLSNQPQHF. CDR3 bases: TGCGCCAGCAGCCAACAGGGACTTAGCAATCAGCCCCAGCATTTT.

A single count supports this clone. V and J are TRBV5-1 and TRBJ2-6; no reliable D call. Germline loops: CDR1 SGHRS, CDR2 YFSETQ. This CDR3 comprises 17 residues. V was trimmed by 0 bases and J by 1 base, leaving 11 bases between them. The CDR3 sequence: CASSLVAPQSGANVLTF. CDR3 DNA: TGCGCCAGCAGCTTGGTTGCACCACAATCTGGGGCCAACGTCCTGACTTTC.

This clone is classed as medium-sized. The V gene is TRBV29-1, the J gene TRBJ1-2; D is possibly TRBD1 (5 bases). V lost 4 bases, J lost 2 bases, and 14 bases lay in between. Germline CDR1 reads SQVTM; CDR2 reads ANQGSEA. This CDR3 region has 14 residues. The CDR3 region has the DNA TGCAGCGTTGCGGGGGGAAGGACGAACTATGGCTACACCTTC. Amino acids: CSVAGGRTNYGYTF.

The chain uses TRBV5-1 and TRBJ2-5; 11 bases align to TRBD2. The trim removed 7 bases at V and 3 bases at J, leaving 8 bases unmatched. This CDR3 has 15 amino acids. Germline values: CDR1 SGHRS, CDR2 YFSETQ. The CDR3 nucleotides read TGCGCCAGCGGAATAGGACTAGCGGGCGAAGAGACCCAGTACTTC. Translated, it gives CASGIGLAGEETQYF.

This chain uses TRBV19 with TRBJ1-5, with TRBD1 matching over 9 bases. This CDR3 is built from 16 residues. Germline values: CDR1 LNHDA, CDR2 SQIVND (reference sequence). V dropped 4 bases and J dropped 2; count of bases not matched to a gene: 6. The CDR3 is CASSRTGARGNQPQHF. The CDR3 DNA sequence: TGTGCCAGTAGTAGGACAGGGGCCCGGGGCAATCAGCCCCAGCATTTT.

J is TRBJ2-3 and V is TRBV29-1; unclear D gene. Looked up from germline, CDR1 is SQVTM and CDR2 is ANQGSEA. The V end lost 3 bases, the J end lost 0 bases, and 7 bases lay between the germline ends. This CDR3 is 13 amino acids long. CDR3 DNA: TGCAGCGTTGATGGACCCAGCACAGATACGCAGTATTTT. Amino acids: CSVDGPSTDTQYF.

The chain couples TRBV19 to TRBJ1-2; no definite D call. CDR1 is LNHDA, CDR2 SQIVND, per germline (reference sequence). Trimming cost V 2 bases and J 3 bases, with 13 bases left between them. The CDR3 is made up of 15 amino acids. The CDR3 DNA follows: TGTGCCAGTAGTATAACGGCGCAGCGAGACTATGGCTACACCTTC. Protein: CASSITAQRDYGYTF.

This chain joins TRBV7-8 and TRBJ2-3; TRBD2 aligns across 14 bases. Trimming took 1 base from V and 2 from J; bases not matched to a gene: 5. Germline values: CDR1 SGHVS, CDR2 FQNEAQ. The length of the CDR3 is 18 residues. The CDR3, as DNA: TGTGCCAGCAGCTTAGAGACTAGCGGGAGGGTACCCACAGATACGCAGTATTTT. It yields the protein CASSLETSGRVPTDTQYF.

This clone was recorded a few times. This chain links TRBV6-5 with TRBJ2-1; D ambiguous. Looked up from germline, CDR1 is MNHEY and CDR2 is SVGAGI. The CDR3 sequence is 15 residues long. Trimming removed 0 bases from V and 4 bases from J, with 10 bases in between. CDR3 nucleotide sequence: TGTGCCAGCAGTTACTCAACGGTTTCTTACAATGAGCAGTTCTTC. This translates into CASSYSTVSYNEQFF.

The V and J genes are TRBV7-2 and TRBJ2-1; D could derive from TRBD1 or TRBD2 (5 bases each). This CDR3 spans 17 amino acids. Trimming took off 0 bases at V and 4 bases at J, with 16 bases between the two ends. The germline CDR1 and CDR2 sequences are SGHTA and FQGNSA. The CDR3 spells CASSLASSRGAYNEQFF. In nucleotides, the CDR3 is TGTGCCAGCAGCTTAGCGTCGTCCAGAGGGGCGTACAATGAGCAGTTCTTC.

This chain connects TRBV19 to TRBJ2-5; tentatively, D is TRBD2 (5 bases). The DNA end is more similar to TRBJ2-7, so the J call may be wrong. The CDR3 has 15 residues. Germline lookup yields CDR1 LNHDA and CDR2 SQIVND (reference sequence). The CDR3 sequence: CASSRSSQDPYEQYF. CDR3 sequence (DNA): TGTGCCAGTAGTCGTTCTAGCCAAGACCCCTACGAGCAGTACTTC.

The chain has TRBV4-1 and TRBJ1-2; D gene ambiguous. The CDR3 has 14 amino acids. Germline loops: CDR1 MGHRA, CDR2 YSYEKL. The V end was cut by 1 base, the J end by 8 bases, with 14 bases between. This CDR3 is CASSQVGGLGGYTF. In nucleotides, the CDR3 is TGCGCCAGCAGCCAAGTGGGCGGCTTAGGAGGCTACACCTTC.